The source of this T cell receptor beta chain is a study of T-cell reconstitution after alpha-beta-depleted transplantation in children. This clonotype was detected ten times or more. Trimming cost V 6 bases and J 0 bases; bases outside gene matches: 8. This CDR3 has 15 amino acids. Germline CDR1 and CDR2: MNHNS and SASEGT. For TCRbeta, the library was prepared with unique molecular identifiers. TCRdb redid the calling of the PCR reads with MiXCR, one entry per CDR3 protein. The table has some 200,000 distinct CDR3 sequences, 6.5% to 7.5% seen once. The origin of this receptor is a human donor who donated a stem cell graft to a child with Wiskott-Aldrich syndrome. The sequenced sample was PBMCs from the stem cell graft donor, obtained from the stem cell graft. The chain uses TRBV6-1 and TRBJ2-7; the match to TRBD1 covers 7 bases. The CDR3 nucleotides are TGTGCCAGCAGGCAAACAGGGGCCTTCTCCTACGAGCAGTACTTC. This translates into CASRQTGAFSYEQYF.